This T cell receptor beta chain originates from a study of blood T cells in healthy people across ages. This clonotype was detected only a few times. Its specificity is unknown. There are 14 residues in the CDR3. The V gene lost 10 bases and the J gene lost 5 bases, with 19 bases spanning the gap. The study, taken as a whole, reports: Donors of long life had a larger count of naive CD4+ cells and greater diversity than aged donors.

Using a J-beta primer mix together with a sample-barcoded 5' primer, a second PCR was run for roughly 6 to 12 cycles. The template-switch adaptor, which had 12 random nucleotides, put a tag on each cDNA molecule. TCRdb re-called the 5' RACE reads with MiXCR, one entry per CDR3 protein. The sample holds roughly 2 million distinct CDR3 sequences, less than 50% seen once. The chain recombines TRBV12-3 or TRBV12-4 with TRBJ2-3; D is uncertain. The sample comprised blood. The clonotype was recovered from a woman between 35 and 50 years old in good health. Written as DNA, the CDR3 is TGTGCCACCGTCTCGGGTTCCCCGGTAGATACGCAGTATTTT. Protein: CATVSGSPVDTQYF.